A selection of T cell receptor beta chains follows, all from one sample in a study of blood T cells in healthy people across ages. TCRdb re-called the 5' RACE reads through MiXCR, storing one row per CDR3 protein. The sample includes about 1,600,000 distinct CDR3 sequences, 35% to 45% of them seen just once. The sample was blood. Receptors originate from a woman aged 18 to 35 in good health. The CDR3 runs from the conserved cysteine through the conserved F or W. The D gene is left open where the match is weak. Only part of the rows carry a size: once, few, many, or a class if the clone is expanded.

TRBJ2-6	-	TRBV20-1	few	CSAPTGPHSGANVLTF	TGCAGTGCCCCAACAGGGCCCCACTCTGGGGCCAACGTCCTGACTTTC
TRBJ2-3	-	TRBV29-1	few	CSVTRSNTDTQYF	TGCAGCGTAACTAGATCTAACACAGATACGCAGTATTTT
TRBJ1-1	TRBD1	TRBV18	-	CASSPTLSTGSFLAFF	TGTGCCAGCTCACCCACTCTTTCGACAGGGTCCTTCTTGGCTTTCTTT
TRBJ2-1	-	TRBV14	-	CASSQIAELHPSPYNEQFF	TGTGCCAGCAGCCAAATAGCGGAACTTCATCCCTCCCCGTACAATGAGCAGTTCTTC
TRBJ1-6	-	TRBV27	many	CASSLSPNSPLHF	TGTGCCAGCAGTTTATCCCCGAATTCACCCCTCCACTTT
TRBJ2-3	TRBD2	TRBV28	few	CASSRSGGKPTDTQYF	TGTGCCAGCAGTCGATCGGGGGGGAAACCCACAGATACGCAGTATTTT
TRBJ2-7	-	TRBV10-3	-	CAISEEKYEQYF	TGTGCCATCAGTGAGGAAAAGTACGAGCAGTACTTC
TRBJ2-7	-	TRBV20-1	-	CSALEGAGRNEQYF	TGCAGTGCCCTGGAAGGGGCGGGGAGGAATGAGCAGTACTTC
TRBJ2-7	-	TRBV2	few	CASTAGLGEQYF	TGTGCCAGCACGGCGGGCCTCGGCGAGCAGTACTTC
TRBJ2-1	TRBD2	TRBV3-1	-	CASSEGLAVGNEQFF	TGTGCCAGCAGCGAGGGACTAGCAGTTGGCAATGAGCAGTTCTTC
TRBJ1-5	-	TRBV7-2	-	CASSRPGWANQPQHF	TGTGCCAGCAGCCGCCCAGGGTGGGCCAATCAGCCCCAGCATTTT
TRBJ2-3	-	TRBV7-3	few	CASGGQSTDTQYF	TGTGCCAGCGGCGGACAGAGCACAGATACGCAGTATTTT
TRBJ1-3	-	TRBV5-4	-	CASSLEVASGNTIYF	TGTGCCAGCAGCTTGGAGGTGGCCTCTGGAAACACCATATATTTT
TRBJ2-3	-	TRBV6-5	-	CASTKAGTDTQYF	TGTGCCAGCACCAAGGCAGGGACAGATACGCAGTATTTT
TRBJ2-6	-	TRBV25-1	once	CAGSEWGAGANVLTF	TGTGCCGGCAGTGAATGGGGTGCAGGGGCCAACGTCCTGACTTTC
TRBJ1-2	-	TRBV5-1	few	CASSGTGYPDYGYTF	TGCGCCAGCAGCGGTACAGGGTACCCGGACTATGGCTACACCTTC
TRBJ1-5	TRBD1	TRBV18	few	CASSRTGDFNQPQHF	TGTGCCAGCTCCCGGACAGGGGACTTCAATCAGCCCCAGCATTTT
TRBJ1-2	-	TRBV6-6	few	CASSKRGIFEGGYTF	TGTGCCAGCAGCAAAAGGGGGATCTTTGAGGGGGGCTACACCTTC
TRBJ2-7	TRBD1	TRBV7-9	-	CASSSDREYSEQYF	TGTGCCAGCAGCTCGGACAGGGAATACAGCGAGCAGTACTTC
TRBJ2-2	TRBD2	TRBV6-5	-	CASSWSGSGDTGELFF	TGTGCCAGCAGTTGGTCGGGTAGCGGGGACACCGGGGAGCTGTTTTTT
TRBJ1-1	TRBD1	TRBV29-1	few	CSALTGGGWSAEAFF	TGCAGCGCCCTGACAGGGGGCGGTTGGAGTGCTGAAGCTTTCTTT
TRBJ2-7	-	TRBV20-1	-	CSAPPDTSDEQYF	TGCAGTGCTCCGCCCGATACCTCCGACGAGCAGTACTTC
TRBJ1-6	-	TRBV15	-	CATSRVTGDRGSPLHF	TGTGCCACCAGCAGAGTGACAGGTGATAGAGGATCACCCCTCCACTTT
TRBJ1-6	-	TRBV5-1	-	CASSLVSTGVNNSPLHF	TGCGCCAGCAGCTTGGTTTCCACAGGCGTCAATAATTCACCCCTCCACTTT
TRBJ2-3	TRBD2	TRBV4-2	-	CASSQEAPSGRVDTQYF	TGTGCCAGCAGCCAAGAGGCCCCTAGCGGGAGGGTCGATACGCAGTATTTT
TRBJ2-3	-	TRBV5-1	few	CASSSGTDSSTDTQYF	TGCGCCAGCAGCTCCGGGACGGACTCTAGCACAGATACGCAGTATTTT
TRBJ2-7	TRBD2	TRBV7-2	few	CASSLVPAGELRRDEQYF	TGTGCCAGCAGCTTAGTCCCAGCGGGAGAACTCCGACGTGACGAGCAGTACTTC
TRBJ2-3	-	TRBV20-1	-	CSARRQGLNSGTDTQYF	TGCAGTGCTAGGCGGCAGGGTCTGAATTCGGGCACAGATACGCAGTATTTT
TRBJ1-2	-	TRBV20-1	-	CSASRQGGGYTF	TGCAGTGCTAGCCGCCAAGGGGGTGGCTACACCTTC
TRBJ2-7	-	TRBV29-1	-	CSVLTSSHYEQYF	TGCAGCGTGCTCACTAGTTCCCACTACGAGCAGTACTTC
TRBJ2-3	-	TRBV15	-	CATSREAADTQYF	TGTGCCACCAGCAGAGAGGCTGCAGATACGCAGTATTTT